The next 21 T cell receptor beta chains were all read from a single sample in a study of blood T cells in healthy people across ages. A sample-barcoded 5' primer and a J-beta primer mix were used in a second PCR of roughly 7 to 12 cycles. TCRdb re-analysed the 5' RACE reads in MiXCR, keeping a single row per CDR3 protein. The data show 2 million or so distinct CDR3 sequences, roughly 52% seen once. Sequenced material: blood. Every receptor here comes from a woman aged 35 to 49 in good health.

The chain carries TRBV7-9 and TRBJ1-1; 10 nucleotides agree with TRBD1. Germline-derived CDR1 and CDR2 are SEHNR and FQNEAQ (reference sequence). V lost 1 base, J lost 1 base, and 6 bases stayed unmatched. The CDR3 totals 17 residues. CDR3 in amino acids: CASSLGQGAIWNTEAFF. The CDR3 DNA is TGTGCCAGCAGCTTAGGACAGGGGGCGATCTGGAACACTGAAGCTTTCTTT.

Many counts were recorded for this clonotype. The chain recombines TRBV20-1 with TRBJ2-3; D uncertain. V lost 5 bases to trimming and J lost 2 bases, with 14 bases between them. The CDR3 runs 14 residues. Germline assignment: CDR1 DFQATT and CDR2 SNEGSKA (reference sequence). The CDR3: CSAPQLNPTDTQYF. The DNA of the CDR3 is TGCAGTGCTCCCCAACTAAACCCCACAGATACGCAGTATTTT.

This chain links TRBV20-1 with TRBJ1-4; TRBD1 agrees at 8 bases. This CDR3 comprises 13 residues. V dropped 4 bases and J dropped 7; count of bases not matched to a gene: 5. Germline V gene data show CDR1 as DFQATT and CDR2 as SNEGSKA (reference sequence). The CDR3 DNA reads TGCAGTGCTATCGACAGGGGAGGTGAAAAACTGTTTTTT. It is translated as CSAIDRGGEKLFF.

This clonotype is a singleton in its sample. This sequence joins TRBV28 and TRBJ1-5, with 7 bases aligning to TRBD1. The trim removed 5 bases at V and 7 bases at J, leaving 14 bases unmatched. The CDR3 loop spans 16 amino acids. Germline loops: CDR1 MDHEN, CDR2 SYDVKM. The CDR3 nucleotides are TGTGCCAGCAGTCTCGCCGGGACAGTATTACCCCAGCCCCAGCATTTT. This sequence encodes CASSLAGTVLPQPQHF.

The chain is built from TRBV14 and TRBJ1-4; D may be TRBD1 (5 bases). This CDR3 contains 16 residues. The germline V gene has CDR1 SGHDN and CDR2 FVKESK. V lost 0 bases and J 8 bases, leaving 16 bases between the germline ends. CDR3 DNA sequence: TGTGCCAGCAGCCAAGATCATGGGGGAGTAAAGGAAAAACTGTTTTTT. Encoded protein: CASSQDHGGVKEKLFF.

In regard to this clonotype: The junction departs from germline at one end; a sequencing error may be responsible. The V and J genes are TRBV6-1 and TRBJ2-1, with 8 bases matching TRBD2. CDR1 is MNHNS, CDR2 SASEGT, per germline. The CDR3 sequence is 16 residues long. CDR3 residues: CASREAGVSSYNEQFF. DNA for the CDR3: TGTGCCAGCAGAGAAGCGGGGGTAAGCTCCTACAATGAGCAGTTCTTC.

The gene calls are TRBV9 and TRBJ2-1; D ambiguous. This CDR3 has 12 residues. Germline assignment: CDR1 SGDLS and CDR2 YYNGEE. With 0 bases removed from V and 5 bases from J, the gap between germline ends came to 3 bases. The CDR3 DNA sequence: TGTGCCAGCAGCGTAGGGAACAATGAGCAGTTCTTC. It codes for CASSVGNNEQFF.

This rearrangement joins TRBV5-1 to TRBJ2-1; D tentatively reads TRBD1 or TRBD2 (5 bases each). V gave up 4 bases and J gave up 5 bases, with 19 bases separating them. This CDR3 comprises 16 residues. Germline lookup yields CDR1 SGHRS and CDR2 YFSETQ. The CDR3 DNA reads TGCGCCAGCAGCCCCCCCCGGGGCGGCAACAACAATGAGCAGTTCTTC. It translates to CASSPPRGGNNNEQFF.

This clonotype was picked up a small number of times. The chain recombines TRBV20-1 with TRBJ1-2; 8 bases agree with TRBD1. The V segment lost 6 bases and the J segment 4 bases; nucleotides outside the gene matches: 7. CDR1 is DFQATT and CDR2 is SNEGSKA in the germline V gene (reference sequence). This CDR3 has 13 amino acids. In nucleotides, the CDR3 is TGCAGTGCCCCTGGACAGGGACGCTATGGCTACACCTTC. It is translated as CSAPGQGRYGYTF.

This clonotype was seen ten or more times. For the CDR3, the DNA is TGTGCCAGCAGCTTAGTCAGAGAGAGCACAGATACGCAGTATTTT. It translates to CASSLVRESTDTQYF. The chain carries TRBV7-9 and TRBJ2-3, with no clear D. Germline values: CDR1 SEHNR, CDR2 FQNEAQ (reference sequence). The CDR3 loop spans 15 amino acids. Trimming stripped 1 base from V and 0 bases from J, with 8 bases between.

This clonotype was observed a handful of times. V is TRBV6-6 and J is TRBJ1-6; D perhaps matches TRBD1 (6 bases). Germline CDR1 reads MNHNY; CDR2 reads SVGAGI (reference sequence). The CDR3 consists of 16 residues. Trimming took 5 bases from V and 6 from J, leaving 17 bases between them. The CDR3 region has the DNA TGTGCCAGCAGTACCCCACCGGGACATTTTAATTCACCCCTCCACTTT. Translating gives CASSTPPGHFNSPLHF.

This clonotype has just a few counts. In DNA, the CDR3 is TGTGCCAGCAGTTTTGGTGCAACTAATGAAAAACTGTTTTTT. Amino acid sequence: CASSFGATNEKLFF. This chain joins TRBV12-3 or TRBV12-4 and TRBJ1-4; D unclear. The CDR3 is 14 residues long. Trimming took 3 bases from V and 0 from J, leaving 5 bases between them.

The chain has TRBV7-2 and TRBJ1-1; unclear D gene. CDR1 is SGHTA and CDR2 is FQGNSA in the germline V gene. CDR3 length: 15 residues. Trimming removed 3 bases from V and 0 bases from J, with 11 bases in between. Here the CDR3 reads CASSFSAMMNTEAFF. The CDR3 DNA reads TGTGCCAGCAGCTTTTCTGCGATGATGAACACTGAAGCTTTCTTT.

This clonotype was found a few times. The chain recombines TRBV25-1 with TRBJ2-7; no clear D. There are 13 residues in the CDR3. Trimming pared 5 bases from V and 3 bases from J, leaving 11 bases between. The germline V gene encodes CDR1 MGHDK and CDR2 SYGVNS. For the CDR3, the DNA is TGTGCCAGCAGTTATGGACGAAACTACGAGCAGTACTTC. It is translated as CASSYGRNYEQYF.

CDR3 coding DNA: TGCAGTGCTAGTCACGCGAGACAGGATAATTCACCCCTCCACTTT. It translates to CSASHARQDNSPLHF. This chain uses TRBV20-1 with TRBJ1-6; possibly TRBD1 for D (6 bases). Trimming removed 3 bases at V and 5 bases at J, with 14 bases between. Germline CDR1 is DFQATT and CDR2 is SNEGSKA (reference sequence). The CDR3 extends over 15 amino acids.

J is TRBJ1-2 and V is TRBV20-1, with no clear D. The CDR3 has 13 residues. The germline gives CDR1 DFQATT, CDR2 SNEGSKA (reference sequence). The germline V and J ends were trimmed by 0 bases and 5 bases, with 10 bases remaining between them. The CDR3 DNA is TGCAGTGCTAGAGATCAAGACCGTTATGGCTACACCTTC. It is translated as CSARDQDRYGYTF.

The rearrangement joins TRBV7-6 to TRBJ1-2, with 7 bases matching TRBD1. Germline V lookup: CDR1 SGHVS, CDR2 FNYEAQ. J gave up 3 bases and V 5 bases, and 6 bases lay outside the gene matches. The CDR3 has 14 amino acids. DNA for the CDR3: TGTGCCAGCAGCATCGGGACAGTCGACTATGGCTACACCTTC. This gives the protein CASSIGTVDYGYTF.

This clonotype has a handful of counts. The chain carries TRBV10-3 and TRBJ2-7; no clear D. The length of the CDR3 is 14 residues. Trimming took 3 bases from V and 2 from J, leaving 11 bases between them. Germline V gene lookup returns CDR1 ENHRY and CDR2 SYGVKD. CDR3 residues: CAISEGRKPYEQYF. The CDR3 coding sequence is TGTGCCATCAGTGAAGGCAGGAAGCCCTACGAGCAGTACTTC.

This clonotype showed up many times. CDR3 in DNA: TGTGCCAGCAGCTTAGTGGGACAGGGGGCCTACGAGCAGTACTTC. This sequence encodes CASSLVGQGAYEQYF. This rearrangement joins TRBV7-2 to TRBJ2-7, with 11 positions matching TRBD1. In germline, CDR1 is SGHTA, CDR2 FQGNSA. The CDR3 has 15 residues. Trimming cost V 1 base and J 2 bases; bases outside gene matches: 1.

CDR3 DNA: TGCGCCAGCAGCCTCCTAGCGGGGACTATCGATGAGCAGTTCTTC. Amino acids: CASSLLAGTIDEQFF. The rearrangement uses TRBV5-1 and TRBJ2-1, with 9 bases identical to TRBD2. The CDR3 is 15 amino acids. V trimming: 4 bases; J trimming: 8 bases; junction bases outside the gene matches: 10. Germline CDR1 reads SGHRS; CDR2 reads YFSETQ.

The chain employs TRBV6-2 or TRBV6-3 and TRBJ2-1; perhaps TRBD2 as D (5 bases). Germline values: CDR1 MNHEY, CDR2 SVGEGT. The CDR3 totals 18 residues. V was trimmed by 6 bases and J by 0 bases, leaving 21 bases between them. CDR3 sequence reads: CASRNPRGFEGSYNEQFF. The CDR3 region has the DNA TGTGCCAGCAGAAATCCCCGGGGTTTTGAGGGCTCCTACAATGAGCAGTTCTTC.